A selection of T cell receptor beta chains follows, all from one sample in a study of OX40 agonist ivuxolimab in advanced cancers. Sequenced by immunoSEQ multiplex PCR; TCRdb stores in-frame clones only, minus some. The table has about 80,000 clones, around 86% seen once. The starting material was CD4+ or CD8+ T cells sorted from blood, obtained in a trial of the OX40 agonist ivuxolimab. The source of these receptors is an adult with an advanced solid tumor such as melanoma, head and neck, liver or kidney cancer. Each CDR3 is given with its conserved first and last residue. A D gene is named only where the DNA matches it firmly. A row's size may be missing; if present it is once, few, many or a size class.

clone size: -; V gene: TRBV5-4; D gene: -; J gene: TRBJ1-2; CDR3 length: 13; CDR3 protein: CASSVTRQSGYTF; CDR3 DNA: TGTGCCAGCAGCGTGACAAGGCAAAGCGGCTACACCTTC
clone size: -; V gene: TRBV9; D gene: -; J gene: TRBJ2-5; CDR3 length: 14; CDR3 protein: CASSPLGAGETQYF; CDR3 DNA: TGTGCCAGCAGCCCCCTAGGGGCTGGAGAGACCCAGTACTTC
clone size: -; V gene: TRBV7-8; D gene: -; J gene: TRBJ1-3; CDR3 length: 16; CDR3 protein: CASSLAPRTSGNTIYF; CDR3 DNA: TGTGCCAGCAGCTTAGCGCCCCGGACCTCTGGAAACACCATATATTTT
clone size: -; V gene: TRBV5-1; D gene: TRBD2; J gene: TRBJ2-7; CDR3 length: 14; CDR3 protein: CASSFREVGHEQYF; CDR3 DNA: TGCGCCAGCAGCTTTCGGGAGGTAGGACACGAGCAGTACTTC
clone size: -; V gene: TRBV6-1; D gene: -; J gene: TRBJ1-5; CDR3 length: 15; CDR3 protein: CASSEDVSFLRPQHF; CDR3 DNA: TGTGCCAGCAGTGAAGACGTGTCATTCCTACGGCCCCAGCATTTT
clone size: -; V gene: TRBV7-9; D gene: -; J gene: TRBJ2-2; CDR3 length: 15; CDR3 protein: CASSQTYPNTGELFF; CDR3 DNA: TGTGCCAGCAGCCAGACATACCCGAACACCGGGGAGCTGTTTTTT
clone size: -; V gene: TRBV6-6; D gene: -; J gene: TRBJ2-2; CDR3 length: 13; CDR3 protein: CASSYYFTGELFF; CDR3 DNA: TGTGCCAGCAGTTACTACTTTACCGGGGAGCTGTTTTTT
clone size: -; V gene: TRBV11-2; D gene: -; J gene: TRBJ1-1; CDR3 length: 13; CDR3 protein: CASSLTGNTEAFF; CDR3 DNA: TGTGCCAGCAGCTTAACAGGCAACACTGAAGCTTTCTTT
clone size: -; V gene: TRBV18; D gene: -; J gene: TRBJ2-5; CDR3 length: 12; CDR3 protein: CASSRSKETQYF; CDR3 DNA: TGTGCCAGCTCACGCTCGAAAGAGACCCAGTACTTC
clone size: -; V gene: TRBV4-1; D gene: -; J gene: TRBJ2-1; CDR3 length: 14; CDR3 protein: CASSPVGTYNEQFF; CDR3 DNA: TGCGCCAGCAGCCCAGTAGGAACCTACAATGAGCAGTTCTTC
clone size: -; V gene: TRBV2; D gene: -; J gene: TRBJ1-2; CDR3 length: 14; CDR3 protein: CASSAGRSNYGYTF; CDR3 DNA: TGTGCCAGCAGTGCGGGGCGGAGTAACTATGGCTACACCTTC
clone size: -; V gene: TRBV11-2; D gene: -; J gene: TRBJ2-3; CDR3 length: 12; CDR3 protein: CASSSLGDTQYF; CDR3 DNA: TGTGCCAGCAGCTCCCTAGGAGATACGCAGTATTTT
clone size: -; V gene: TRBV6-1; D gene: TRBD1; J gene: TRBJ1-2; CDR3 length: 13; CDR3 protein: CASSDGTGGGYTF; CDR3 DNA: TGTGCCAGCAGTGACGGGACAGGGGGTGGCTACACCTTC
clone size: -; V gene: TRBV5-8; D gene: -; J gene: TRBJ2-1; CDR3 length: 17; CDR3 protein: CASSLASVAGSNNEQFF; CDR3 DNA: -
clone size: -; V gene: TRBV18; D gene: -; J gene: TRBJ2-7; CDR3 length: 11; CDR3 protein: CASSPGGEQYF; CDR3 DNA: TGTGCCAGCTCACCAGGCGGCGAGCAGTACTTC
clone size: -; V gene: TRBV11-2; D gene: -; J gene: TRBJ2-1; CDR3 length: 14; CDR3 protein: CASSLDAGVDEQFF; CDR3 DNA: TGTGCCAGCAGCTTAGACGCAGGGGTCGATGAGCAGTTCTTC
clone size: -; V gene: TRBV5-1; D gene: -; J gene: TRBJ2-2; CDR3 length: 16; CDR3 protein: CASSLAHGTITGELFF; CDR3 DNA: TGCGCCAGCAGCTTGGCCCACGGGACAATTACCGGGGAGCTGTTTTTT
clone size: few; V gene: TRBV28; D gene: -; J gene: TRBJ1-5; CDR3 length: 11; CDR3 protein: CASSNVGLQHF; CDR3 DNA: TGTGCCAGCAGTAATGTGGGGCTCCAGCATTTT
clone size: -; V gene: TRBV28; D gene: TRBD1; J gene: TRBJ1-1; CDR3 length: 15; CDR3 protein: CASSLYTGELSEAFF; CDR3 DNA: TGTGCCAGCAGTTTATATACAGGGGAACTATCTGAAGCTTTCTTT
clone size: -; V gene: TRBV18; D gene: -; J gene: TRBJ2-3; CDR3 length: 19; CDR3 protein: CASSLRDTPLIGATDTQYF; CDR3 DNA: TGTGCCAGCTCACTCCGGGACACACCTCTAATCGGGGCTACAGATACGCAGTATTTT
clone size: -; V gene: TRBV19; D gene: -; J gene: TRBJ2-5; CDR3 length: 16; CDR3 protein: CASSPGRGPRGWTQYF; CDR3 DNA: TGTGCCAGTAGTCCCGGACGAGGCCCCCGCGGGTGGACCCAGTACTTC
clone size: -; V gene: TRBV28; D gene: TRBD1; J gene: TRBJ2-7; CDR3 length: 14; CDR3 protein: CAITGTGGRYEQYF; CDR3 DNA: TGTGCCATCACTGGGACAGGAGGCCGCTACGAGCAGTACTTC
clone size: -; V gene: TRBV7-9; D gene: -; J gene: TRBJ2-1; CDR3 length: 11; CDR3 protein: CASSIQNEQFF; CDR3 DNA: TGTGCCAGCAGCATACAGAATGAGCAGTTCTTC
clone size: -; V gene: TRBV28; D gene: -; J gene: TRBJ1-3; CDR3 length: 15; CDR3 protein: CASRGGTAAGNTIYF; CDR3 DNA: TGTGCCAGCAGGGGCGGGACTGCAGCGGGAAACACCATATATTTT
clone size: medium-sized; V gene: TRBV7-2; D gene: TRBD1; J gene: TRBJ1-5; CDR3 length: 15; CDR3 protein: CASSLEGTGKQPQHF; CDR3 DNA: TGTGCCAGCAGCTTAGAGGGGACAGGGAAACAGCCCCAGCATTTT
clone size: -; V gene: TRBV11-1; D gene: -; J gene: TRBJ2-3; CDR3 length: 13; CDR3 protein: CASSIRSLYTQYF; CDR3 DNA: TGTGCCAGCAGCATACGTAGTCTATATACGCAGTATTTT
clone size: -; V gene: TRBV19; D gene: TRBD1; J gene: TRBJ1-1; CDR3 length: 13; CDR3 protein: CASSLDRDTEAFF; CDR3 DNA: TGTGCCAGTAGCCTGGACAGGGACACTGAAGCTTTCTTT
clone size: -; V gene: TRBV5-1; D gene: -; J gene: TRBJ2-1; CDR3 length: 14; CDR3 protein: CASSSSRSYNEQFF; CDR3 DNA: TGCGCCAGCAGTTCATCCCGCTCCTACAATGAGCAGTTCTTC
clone size: -; V gene: TRBV28; D gene: -; J gene: TRBJ2-5; CDR3 length: 15; CDR3 protein: CASSLLSTHQETQYF; CDR3 DNA: TGTGCCAGCAGTTTATTGTCGACACACCAAGAGACCCAGTACTTC
clone size: -; V gene: TRBV9; D gene: TRBD1; J gene: TRBJ1-6; CDR3 length: 16; CDR3 protein: CASSVGPTGDNSPLHF; CDR3 DNA: TGTGCCAGCAGCGTAGGACCCACAGGGGATAATTCACCCCTCCACTTT
clone size: once; V gene: TRBV30; D gene: -; J gene: TRBJ1-2; CDR3 length: 14; CDR3 protein: CAFTVLTPNYGYTF; CDR3 DNA: TGTGCCTTTACAGTATTAACACCAAACTATGGCTACACCTTC
clone size: -; V gene: TRBV27; D gene: -; J gene: TRBJ2-6; CDR3 length: 16; CDR3 protein: CASSFPSSSGANVLTF; CDR3 DNA: TGTGCCAGCAGTTTCCCCTCCAGCTCTGGGGCCAACGTCCTGACTTTC
clone size: -; V gene: TRBV18; D gene: TRBD2; J gene: TRBJ2-3; CDR3 length: 16; CDR3 protein: CASSPIRGSITDTQYF; CDR3 DNA: TGTGCCAGCTCACCCATTCGCGGGAGTATAACAGATACGCAGTATTTT
clone size: few; V gene: TRBV10-1; D gene: -; J gene: TRBJ1-2; CDR3 length: 13; CDR3 protein: CASSEGANYGYTF; CDR3 DNA: TGCGCCAGCAGTGAAGGGGCCAACTATGGCTACACCTTC
clone size: -; V gene: TRBV7-2; D gene: -; J gene: TRBJ1-3; CDR3 length: 15; CDR3 protein: CASSLSTESRNTIYF; CDR3 DNA: TGTGCCAGCAGCTTATCAACCGAGAGTCGAAACACCATATATTTT
clone size: few; V gene: TRBV21-1; D gene: -; J gene: TRBJ1-1; CDR3 length: 14; CDR3 protein: CASSKMTGLTEAFF; CDR3 DNA: TGTGCCAGCAGCAAGATGACGGGGCTCACTGAAGCTTTCTTT
clone size: -; V gene: TRBV7-2; D gene: -; J gene: TRBJ2-1; CDR3 length: 12; CDR3 protein: CASSLDRREQFF; CDR3 DNA: TGTGCCAGCAGCTTAGACCGGAGGGAGCAGTTCTTC
clone size: few; V gene: TRBV14; D gene: -; J gene: TRBJ1-2; CDR3 length: 13; CDR3 protein: CASSEKVSYGYTF; CDR3 DNA: TGTGCCAGCAGCGAAAAGGTCAGCTATGGCTACACCTTC
clone size: -; V gene: TRBV18; D gene: -; J gene: TRBJ1-6; CDR3 length: 13; CDR3 protein: CASSPHDNSPLHF; CDR3 DNA: TGTGCCAGCTCACCGCATGATAATTCACCCCTCCACTTT
clone size: -; V gene: TRBV6-1; D gene: -; J gene: TRBJ2-3; CDR3 length: 15; CDR3 protein: CASSEVGPRGDTQYF; CDR3 DNA: TGTGCCAGCAGTGAAGTTGGGCCCCGAGGGGATACGCAGTATTTT
clone size: -; V gene: TRBV7-2; D gene: -; J gene: TRBJ1-5; CDR3 length: 15; CDR3 protein: CASSPRRESNQPQHF; CDR3 DNA: TGTGCCAGCAGCCCTCGCAGGGAGAGCAATCAGCCCCAGCATTTT
clone size: -; V gene: TRBV5-1; D gene: TRBD2; J gene: TRBJ2-3; CDR3 length: 15; CDR3 protein: CASRVAGADSDTQYF; CDR3 DNA: TGCGCCAGCCGCGTAGCGGGAGCGGATTCAGATACGCAGTATTTT
clone size: -; V gene: TRBV27; D gene: -; J gene: TRBJ2-7; CDR3 length: 13; CDR3 protein: CASRQGGVNEQYF; CDR3 DNA: TGTGCCAGCCGTCAGGGGGGGGTTAACGAGCAGTACTTC
clone size: -; V gene: TRBV6-1; D gene: -; J gene: TRBJ1-3; CDR3 length: 15; CDR3 protein: CAIIHDGSSGNTIYF; CDR3 DNA: TGTGCCATCATCCATGACGGCTCCTCTGGAAACACCATATATTTT
clone size: -; V gene: TRBV11-2; D gene: -; J gene: TRBJ2-5; CDR3 length: 14; CDR3 protein: CASSYRGGGETQYF; CDR3 DNA: TGTGCCAGCAGCTACAGGGGAGGAGGAGAGACCCAGTACTTC
clone size: -; V gene: TRBV7-2; D gene: -; J gene: TRBJ1-6; CDR3 length: 14; CDR3 protein: CASSLTGFDSPLHF; CDR3 DNA: TGTGCCAGCAGCTTGACAGGATTTGATTCACCCCTCCACTTT
clone size: -; V gene: TRBV6-4; D gene: -; J gene: TRBJ1-3; CDR3 length: 14; CDR3 protein: CASIRGALKNTIYF; CDR3 DNA: TGTGCCAGCATTCGTGGGGCCCTGAAGAACACCATATATTTT
clone size: few; V gene: TRBV18; D gene: -; J gene: TRBJ2-2; CDR3 length: 14; CDR3 protein: CASSQGTNTGELFF; CDR3 DNA: TGTGCCAGCTCACAGGGGACCAACACCGGGGAGCTGTTTTTT
clone size: -; V gene: TRBV13; D gene: -; J gene: TRBJ2-3; CDR3 length: 15; CDR3 protein: CASSLGRGRTDTQYF; CDR3 DNA: TGTGCCAGCAGCTTAGGTCGGGGGCGCACAGATACGCAGTATTTT